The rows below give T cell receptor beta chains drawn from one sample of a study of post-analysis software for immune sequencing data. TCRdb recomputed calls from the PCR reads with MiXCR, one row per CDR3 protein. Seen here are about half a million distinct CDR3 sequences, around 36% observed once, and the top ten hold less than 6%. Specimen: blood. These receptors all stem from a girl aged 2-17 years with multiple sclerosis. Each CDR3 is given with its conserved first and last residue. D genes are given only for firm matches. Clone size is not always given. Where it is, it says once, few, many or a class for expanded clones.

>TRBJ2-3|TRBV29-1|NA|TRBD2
TGCAGCGTTGAAGGGGCGGGGGGGATCACAGATACGCAGTATTTT
CSVEGAGGITDTQYF
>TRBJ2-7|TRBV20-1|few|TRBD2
TGCAGTGCTAGAGGGCCGGAAGCGACTAGCGGGGTCTCCTACGAGCAGTACTTC
CSARGPEATSGVSYEQYF
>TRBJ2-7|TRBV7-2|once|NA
TGTGCCAGCAGCCCGATTGGGGGGTACAATGAGCAGTACTTC
CASSPIGGYNEQYF
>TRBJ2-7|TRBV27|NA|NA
TGTGCCAGCAGGTTAAGGCGCTCCTACGAGCAGTACTTC
CASRLRRSYEQYF
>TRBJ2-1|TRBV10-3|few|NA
TGTGCCATCAGTGAAGGTAGGGGGGATGAGCAGTTCTTC
CAISEGRGDEQFF
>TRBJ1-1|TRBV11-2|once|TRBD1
TGTGCCAGCAGCTTAATTTCTGACAGGGGGACTGAAGCTTTCTTT
CASSLISDRGTEAFF
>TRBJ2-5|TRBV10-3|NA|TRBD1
TGTGCCACCCGGGACACAGGGGAGACCCGGTACTTC
CATRDTGETRYF
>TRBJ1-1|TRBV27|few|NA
TGTGCCAGCAGTTCGGGAGAGGGGAACACTGAAGCTTTCTTT
CASSSGEGNTEAFF
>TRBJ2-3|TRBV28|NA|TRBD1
TGTGCCAGCAGTTCCGCCTCAGGGGGTGGCACAGATACGCAGTATTTT
CASSSASGGGTDTQYF
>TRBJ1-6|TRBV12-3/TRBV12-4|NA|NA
TGTGCCAGCAGTTTAGCGGGAGGGCCAACCTCCTATAATTCACCCCTCCACTTT
CASSLAGGPTSYNSPLHF
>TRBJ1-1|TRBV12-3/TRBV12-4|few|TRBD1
TGTGCCAGCAGTCTTCGACAGGGGGTGATCACGGACACTGAAGCTTTCTTT
CASSLRQGVITDTEAFF
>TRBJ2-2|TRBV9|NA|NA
TGTGCCAGCAGCGGGGAGAGAGGGGGGGAGCTGTTTTTT
CASSGERGGELFF
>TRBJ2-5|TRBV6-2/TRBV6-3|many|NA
TGTGCCAGCAGCCGGGGTGGCTCCCAAGAGACCCAGTACTTC
CASSRGGSQETQYF
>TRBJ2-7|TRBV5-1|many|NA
TGCGCCAGCAGCTTGGGAACAGATCAGGCGGGATACGAGCAGTACTTC
CASSLGTDQAGYEQYF
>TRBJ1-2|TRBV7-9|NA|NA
TGTGCCAGCAGCTTAGATCGCACCGGGGGTGGCTACACCTTC
CASSLDRTGGGYTF
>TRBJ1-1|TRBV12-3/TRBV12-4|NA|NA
TGTGCCAGCAGTTTCGCGAACACTGAAGCTTTCTTT
CASSFANTEAFF
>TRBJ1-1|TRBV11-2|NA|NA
TGTGCCAGCAGCTCCACGGGAGGCGGTAGAATGAACACTGAAGCTTTCTTT
CASSSTGGGRMNTEAFF
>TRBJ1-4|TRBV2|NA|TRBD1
TGTGCCAGCAGTGCCGGGACAGGGGGGGAAAAACTGTTTTTT
CASSAGTGGEKLFF
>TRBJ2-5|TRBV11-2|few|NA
TGTGCCAGCAGCCCACGAAGGTTCGGGACTCAGAAAGAGACCCAGTACTTC
CASSPRRFGTQKETQYF
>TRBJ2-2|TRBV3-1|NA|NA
TGTGCCAGCAGCCAATACGATACCGGGGAGCTGTTTTTT
CASSQYDTGELFF
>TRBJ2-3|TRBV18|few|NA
TGTGCCAGCTCACCAAGGGTCAGAACCACAGATACGCAGTATTTT
CASSPRVRTTDTQYF
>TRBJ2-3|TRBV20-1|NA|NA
TGCAGTGCCAAGTGGACAGATACGCAGTATTTT
CSAKWTDTQYF
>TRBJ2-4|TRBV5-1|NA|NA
TGCGCCAGCAGCTTGGAGTGGGCCGGAGAGCAGTACTTC
CASSLEWAGEQYF
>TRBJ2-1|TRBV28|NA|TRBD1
TGTGCCAGCAGTCCTCGGACAGGGGGAACCCCCCATGGGCAGTTCTTC
CASSPRTGGTPHGQFF
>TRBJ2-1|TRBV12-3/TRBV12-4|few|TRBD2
TGTGCCAGCAGTTTGGGTAGCGGGGGGCCCCACAATGAGCAGTTCTTC
CASSLGSGGPHNEQFF
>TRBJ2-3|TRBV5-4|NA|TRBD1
TGTGCCAGCAGCCCGGCGGACAGGGGGGCGACAGATACGCAGTATTTT
CASSPADRGATDTQYF
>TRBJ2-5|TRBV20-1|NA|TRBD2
TGCAGTGCTAGAGTTTCGGGAGGGGAGCTACAAGAGACCCAGTACTTC
CSARVSGGELQETQYF
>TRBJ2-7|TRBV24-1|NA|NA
TGTGCCACCAGTGATTCCTTGGACTCCTCCTACGAGCAGTACTTC
CATSDSLDSSYEQYF
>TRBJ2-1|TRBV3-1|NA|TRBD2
TGTGCCAGCAGCCAAGAAGAGGCGGGGGAAACGCGGGAGCAGTTCTTC
CASSQEEAGETREQFF
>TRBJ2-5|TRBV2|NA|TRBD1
TGTGCCAGCCTACCGGACAGGGACCAAGAGACCCAGTACTTC
CASLPDRDQETQYF
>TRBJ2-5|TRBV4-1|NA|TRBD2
TGCGCCAGCAGCCGATTAGGACTAGCCCAAGAGACCCAGTACTTC
CASSRLGLAQETQYF
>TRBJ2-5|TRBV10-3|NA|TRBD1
TGTGCCATCAGTGTCGGGACAGGGGGTTCAAGAGGAGGGACCCAGTACTTC
CAISVGTGGSRGGTQYF
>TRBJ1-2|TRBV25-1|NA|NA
TGTGCCAGCAGCCAGGAGGGGGGGGCTAACTATGGCTACACCTTC
CASSQEGGANYGYTF
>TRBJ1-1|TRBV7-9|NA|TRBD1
TGTGCCGGGGGACAGGAAGGCCCTGAAGCTTTCTTT
CAGGQEGPEAFF
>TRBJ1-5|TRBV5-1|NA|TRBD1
TGCGCCGCCGGGAAGGGGGCAAGGAATCAGCCCCAGCATTTT
CAAGKGARNQPQHF
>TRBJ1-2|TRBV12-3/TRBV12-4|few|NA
TGTGCCAGCAGTTTCTCGGCAGCCTATGGCTACACCTTC
CASSFSAAYGYTF
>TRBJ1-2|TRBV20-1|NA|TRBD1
TGCAGTGCTAGTACCATACAGGGGGCGGCTAACTATGGCTACACCTTC
CSASTIQGAANYGYTF
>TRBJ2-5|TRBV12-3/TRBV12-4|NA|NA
TGTGCCAGCAGCGGCCGGACACTTCAAGAGGCCCAGTACTTC
CASSGRTLQEAQYF
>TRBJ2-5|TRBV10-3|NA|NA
TGTGCCATCAGTGAGCCGCAAGAGACCCAGTACTTC
CAISEPQETQYF
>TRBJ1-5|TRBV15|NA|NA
TGTGCCACCAGCACAGAGAAGAGGTGGGGCGACCTAGCAAATCAGCCCCAGCATTTT
CATSTEKRWGDLANQPQHF
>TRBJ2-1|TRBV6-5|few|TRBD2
TGTGCCAGCAGTCAGGGACTAGCGGGGGGAAATGAGCAGTTCTTC
CASSQGLAGGNEQFF
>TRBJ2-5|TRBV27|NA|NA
TGTGCCAGCAGCCCCGCCGTGTACCAAGAGACCCAGTACTTC
CASSPAVYQETQYF
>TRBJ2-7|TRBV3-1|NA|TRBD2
TGTGCCAGCAGCCAAGGATTAGCGGGCCTCTACGAGCAGTACTTC
CASSQGLAGLYEQYF
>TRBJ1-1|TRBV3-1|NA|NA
TGTGCCAGCAGCCCCCGACAGGCGGGCACTGAAGCTTTCTTT
CASSPRQAGTEAFF
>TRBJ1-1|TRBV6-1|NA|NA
TGTGCCAGCTTTAGACAGACAGCGGCGGGGACTGAAGCTTTCTTT
CASFRQTAAGTEAFF
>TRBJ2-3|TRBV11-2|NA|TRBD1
TGTGCCAGCAGCTTATTGGGGGACAGGGTTGGGACAGATACGCAGTATTTT
CASSLLGDRVGTDTQYF